One sample yielded the 15 T cell receptor beta chains listed below, sequenced in a study of pediatric ulcerative colitis. During colonoscopy, one to two rectal pinch biopsies were collected. The table came from immunoSEQ multiplex PCR; TCRdb's copy has only in-frame clones and leaves some out. Among tens of thousands of clones listed, around 80% were seen once. The sample taken for sequencing was gut tissue. These receptors all stem from a boy younger than 18 with mild ulcerative colitis.

Here the CDR3 DNA reads TGTGCCAGCAGCTTATCTACCGGGGAGCTGTTTTTT. Its translation is CASSLSTGELFF. This chain joins TRBV7-9 and TRBJ2-2, with D unclear. Germline V lookup: CDR1 SEHNR, CDR2 FQNEAQ (reference sequence). V was trimmed by 2 bases and J by 5 bases, leaving 3 bases between them. The CDR3 extends over 12 amino acids.

The gene calls are TRBV4-1 and TRBJ1-1, with 7 bases lining up with TRBD1. The CDR3 length is 15 residues. Germline lookup yields CDR1 MGHRA and CDR2 YSYEKL. Trimming at V came to 1 base and at J to 0 bases, leaving 2 bases not matched to a gene. The CDR3 DNA reads as TGCGCCAGCAGCCAAGGACAGGGAATGAACACTGAAGCTTTCTTT. Translating it yields CASSQGQGMNTEAFF.

The chain has TRBV5-1 and TRBJ1-2; D gene uncertain. Trimming stripped 0 bases from V and 5 bases from J, with 8 bases between. Germline-derived CDR1 and CDR2 are SGHRS and YFSETQ. This CDR3 region has 13 residues. The CDR3 coding sequence is TGCGCCAGCAGCTTGGCGGGAAGTTATGGCTACACCTTC. This sequence encodes CASSLAGSYGYTF.

The chain is built from TRBV5-1 and TRBJ2-7; the D gene is possibly TRBD1 (6 bases). Germline V CDR1 and CDR2: SGHRS, YFSETQ. The length of the CDR3 is 16 residues. Trimming took 4 bases from V and 0 from J, leaving 17 bases between them. This CDR3 is CASSPLAGESSYEQYF. CDR3 sequence (DNA): TGCGCCAGCAGCCCGTTGGCAGGGGAAAGCTCCTACGAGCAGTACTTC.

This clone was observed a single time. V usage is TRBV5-6 and J usage is TRBJ1-3; 9 positions match TRBD1. Germline CDR1 SGHDT, CDR2 YYEEEE. The trim removed 0 bases at V and 3 bases at J, leaving 4 bases unmatched. The CDR3 spans 16 residues. The CDR3: CASSLVRGQGGNTIYF. CDR3 coding DNA: TGTGCCAGCAGCTTGGTACGGGGACAGGGTGGAAACACCATATATTTT.

This clone has only one observation. The genes are TRBV7-6 and TRBJ1-1; D not certain. The CDR3 extends over 13 amino acids. In germline, CDR1 is SGHVS, CDR2 FNYEAQ. V lost 1 base, J lost 3 bases, and 6 bases lay in between. The CDR3 sequence: CASSLVQDTEAFF. CDR3 bases: TGTGCCAGCAGCTTAGTTCAGGACACTGAAGCTTTCTTT.

The rearrangement links TRBV30 to TRBJ1-2; 7 nucleotides agree with TRBD1. The V segment lost 0 bases and the J segment 2 bases; nucleotides outside the gene matches: 15. This CDR3 has 18 amino acids. Germline V CDR1 and CDR2: GTSNPN, SVGIG (reference sequence). CDR3 residues: CAWSVWFSEGAANYGYTF. Written as DNA, the CDR3 is TGTGCCTGGAGTGTATGGTTCTCCGAGGGGGCAGCAAACTATGGCTACACCTTC.

The gene calls are TRBV11-2 and TRBJ1-6, with D possibly being TRBD1 (6 bases). With 5 bases removed from V and 7 bases from J, the gap between germline ends came to 21 bases. The V gene's germline CDR1 is SGHAT and CDR2 FQNNGV. The CDR3 runs 17 residues. CDR3 residues: CASSHIQGLGSNSPLHF. The CDR3 DNA is TGTGCCAGCAGCCACATACAGGGATTGGGGTCAAATTCACCCCTCCACTTT.

V is TRBV2 and J is TRBJ1-1; a weak D match, TRBD1 (6 bases). CDR3 size: 13 residues. With 5 bases removed from V and 8 bases from J, the gap between germline ends came to 15 bases. Germline CDR1 reads SNHLY; CDR2 reads FYNNEI. CDR3 amino acids: CASSRLRTAEAFF. The CDR3 DNA reads TGTGCCAGCAGTCGTCTTAGGACAGCCGAAGCTTTCTTT.

The chain combines TRBV30 with TRBJ1-1; D is possibly TRBD1 (6 bases). CDR1 is GTSNPN, CDR2 SVGIG, per germline (reference sequence). V was pared by 5 bases and J by 5 bases, with 12 bases between. The CDR3 runs 12 residues. The CDR3: CAWVTGRTEAFF. Here the CDR3 DNA reads TGTGCCTGGGTTACAGGGAGGACTGAAGCTTTCTTT. Variable domain in full (rest from reference TRBV30 and TRBJ1-1): SQTIHQWPATLVQPVGSPLSLECTVEGTSNPNLYWYRQAAGRGLQLLFYSVGIGQISSEVPQNLSASRPQDRQFILSSKKLLLSDSGFYLCAWVTGRTEAFFGQGTRLTVV.

This clone was detected once. The chain has TRBV10-3 and TRBJ1-1, with D uncertain. V was cut by 6 bases and J by 0 bases, with 8 bases left in between. Germline-derived CDR1 and CDR2 are ENHRY and SYGVKD. The CDR3 runs 13 residues. The CDR3 bases are TGTGCCATCAGACCCTTAATGAACACTGAAGCTTTCTTT. Its protein is CAIRPLMNTEAFF.

The chain couples TRBV4-2 to TRBJ2-3, with D possibly being TRBD2 (7 bases). Germline V gene data show CDR1 as LGHNA and CDR2 as YNFKEQ. The V end lost 2 bases, the J end lost 6 bases, and 21 bases lay between the germline ends. The CDR3 has 17 residues. CDR3 coding DNA: TGTGCCAGCAGCCAAAATCGGCGGGGGCCCTGGACGGATACGCAGTATTTT. This encodes CASSQNRRGPWTDTQYF.

CDR3 nucleotides: TGCAGCGCGGGGGGGCATAAGGAGACCCAGTACTTC. This translates into CSAGGHKETQYF. This chain joins TRBV29-1 and TRBJ2-5; 8 bases line up with TRBD2. Germline CDR1 and CDR2: SQVTM and ANQGSEA. Trimming removed 7 bases from V and 5 bases from J; junction bases left unmatched: 6. The CDR3 runs 12 residues.

The rearrangement links TRBV18 to TRBJ1-5, with a possible D match to TRBD1 (6 bases). V was clipped by 1 base and J by 6 bases, with 28 bases between them. The CDR3 covers 20 residues. CDR1 is KGHSH, CDR2 LQKENI, per germline. CDR3 amino acids: CASSPRPDRFSTRRGQPQHF. CDR3 DNA sequence: TGTGCCAGCTCACCACGACCCGACAGGTTCTCGACAAGGCGAGGTCAGCCCCAGCATTTT.

The rearrangement uses TRBV9 and TRBJ2-7; weak D call: TRBD2 (6 bases). This CDR3 is built from 13 residues. The germline V gene encodes CDR1 SGDLS and CDR2 YYNGEE. Deletions cut 0 bases from V and 6 bases from J, with 10 bases between. The chain's CDR3 is CASSVAVGGEQYF. CDR3 in DNA: TGTGCCAGCAGCGTAGCAGTGGGGGGCGAGCAGTACTTC.